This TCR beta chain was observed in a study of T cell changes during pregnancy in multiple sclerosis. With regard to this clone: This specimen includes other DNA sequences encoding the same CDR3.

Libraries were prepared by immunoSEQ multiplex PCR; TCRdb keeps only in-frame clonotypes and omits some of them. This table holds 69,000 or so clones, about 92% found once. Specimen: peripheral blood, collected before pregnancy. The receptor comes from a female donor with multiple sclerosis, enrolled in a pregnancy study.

This CDR3 is CAISESLADTDTQYF. CDR3 coding DNA: TGTGCCATCAGTGAGTCGCTGGCGGACACAGATACGCAGTATTTT. The rearrangement uses TRBV10-3 and TRBJ2-3; the D is unclear. Per the germline V gene, CDR1 is ENHRY and CDR2 is SYGVKD. CDR3 size: 15 residues. The V and J ends lost 0 bases and 2 bases respectively, with 9 bases between them.